This T cell receptor (beta chain) was profiled in a study of T-cell reconstitution after alpha-beta-depleted transplantation in children. Study-level points and caveats: Some patients showed high day-60 TCRbeta diversity, which derived from surviving recipient T cells and thymic progenitors. At the one-year point after transplant, T-cell counts and TCRbeta diversity were found to come mostly from T cells that had been newly produced. As was reported, about two months after transplant, alpha-beta T cells came from several hundred expanded graft clones.

In this sample, this clonotype turned up many times. Its antigen is undetermined. Molecular barcoding with unique molecular identifiers was used for the TCRbeta library. TCRdb ran MiXCR on the PCR reads and lists one entry per CDR3 protein. The sample carries 200,000 to 250,000 distinct CDR3 sequences, just under 8.5% recorded once. The CDR3 loop spans 15 amino acids. V was pared by 3 bases and J by 0 bases, with 6 bases of the junction left unmatched. CDR1 is DFQATT and CDR2 is SNEGSKA in the germline V gene (reference sequence). Sequencing used PBMCs, mostly from graft donor cells, obtained 180 days after TCRalphabeta/CD19-depleted stem cell transplant. The V and J genes are TRBV20-1 and TRBJ2-3; TRBD2 agrees at 7 bases. This receptor was identified in a male patient younger than 18 who had a stem cell transplant for acute lymphoblastic leukemia, so the T cells may come from the graft donor. The CDR3 protein is CSARGGHYSTDTQYF. The CDR3 DNA follows: TGCAGTGCTAGGGGAGGGCACTATAGCACAGATACGCAGTATTTT.